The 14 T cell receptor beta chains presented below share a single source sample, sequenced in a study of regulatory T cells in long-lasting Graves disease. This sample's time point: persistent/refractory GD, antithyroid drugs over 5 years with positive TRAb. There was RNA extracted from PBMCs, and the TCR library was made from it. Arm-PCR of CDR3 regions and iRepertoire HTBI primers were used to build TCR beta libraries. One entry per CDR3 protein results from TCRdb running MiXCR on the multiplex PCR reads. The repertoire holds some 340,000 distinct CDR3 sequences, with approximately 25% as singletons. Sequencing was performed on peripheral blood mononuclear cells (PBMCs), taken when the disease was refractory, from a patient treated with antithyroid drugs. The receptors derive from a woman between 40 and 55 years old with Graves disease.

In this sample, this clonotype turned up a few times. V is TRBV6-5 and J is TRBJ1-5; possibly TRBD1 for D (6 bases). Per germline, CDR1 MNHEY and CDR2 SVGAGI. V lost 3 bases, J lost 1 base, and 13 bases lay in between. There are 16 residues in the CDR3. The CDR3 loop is CASSYVGTWSNQPQHF. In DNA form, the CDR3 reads TGTGCCAGCAGTTATGTTGGGACATGGAGCAATCAGCCCCAGCATTTT.

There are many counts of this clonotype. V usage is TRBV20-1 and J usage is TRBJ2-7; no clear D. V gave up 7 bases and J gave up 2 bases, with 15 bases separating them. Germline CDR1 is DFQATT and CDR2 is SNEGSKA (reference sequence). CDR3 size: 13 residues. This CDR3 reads CSVTTSITYEQYF. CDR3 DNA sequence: TGCAGTGTTACGACAAGTATAACCTACGAGCAGTACTTC.

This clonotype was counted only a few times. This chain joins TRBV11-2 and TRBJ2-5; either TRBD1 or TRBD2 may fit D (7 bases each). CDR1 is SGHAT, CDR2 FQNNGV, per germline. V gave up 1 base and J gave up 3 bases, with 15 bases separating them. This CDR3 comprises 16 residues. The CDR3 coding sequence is TGTGCCAGCAGCTTAGTCGGGAGGACAGGAAAAGAGACCCAGTACTTC. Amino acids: CASSLVGRTGKETQYF.

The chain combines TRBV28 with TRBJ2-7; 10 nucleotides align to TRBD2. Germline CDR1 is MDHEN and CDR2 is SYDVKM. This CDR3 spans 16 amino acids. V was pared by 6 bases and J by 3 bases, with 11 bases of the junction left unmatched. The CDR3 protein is CASSQAASGRRYEQYF. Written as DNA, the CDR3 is TGTGCCAGCAGCCAAGCCGCTAGCGGGAGACGCTACGAGCAGTACTTC.

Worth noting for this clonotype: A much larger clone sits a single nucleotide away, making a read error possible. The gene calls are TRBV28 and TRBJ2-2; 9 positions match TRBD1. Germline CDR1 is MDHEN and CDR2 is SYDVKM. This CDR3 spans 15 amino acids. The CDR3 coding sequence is TGTGCCAGCAGTTCACAGGGGGCAGGCACCGGGGGGCTGTTTTTT. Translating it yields CASSSQGAGTGGLFF.

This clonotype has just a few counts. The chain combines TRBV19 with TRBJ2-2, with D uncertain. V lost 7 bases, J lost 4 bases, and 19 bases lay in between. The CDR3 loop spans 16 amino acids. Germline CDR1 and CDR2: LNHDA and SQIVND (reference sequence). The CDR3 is CASTQILPLGTGELFF. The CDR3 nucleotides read TGTGCCAGTACCCAGATACTACCGTTAGGCACCGGGGAGCTGTTTTTT. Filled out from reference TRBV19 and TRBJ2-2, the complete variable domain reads DGGITQSPKYLFRKEGQNVTLSCEQNLNHDAMYWYRQDPGQGLRLIYYSQIVNDFQKGDIAEGYSVSREKKESFPLTVTSAQKNPTAFYLCASTQILPLGTGELFFGEGSRLTVL.

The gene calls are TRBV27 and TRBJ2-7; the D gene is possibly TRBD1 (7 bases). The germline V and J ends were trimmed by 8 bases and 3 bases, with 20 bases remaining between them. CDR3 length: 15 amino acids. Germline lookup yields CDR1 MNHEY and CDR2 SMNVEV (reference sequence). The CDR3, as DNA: TGTGCCAGCTCCAGCCAGGGGGGTGGGGGCTACGAGCAGTACTTC. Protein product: CASSSQGGGGYEQYF.

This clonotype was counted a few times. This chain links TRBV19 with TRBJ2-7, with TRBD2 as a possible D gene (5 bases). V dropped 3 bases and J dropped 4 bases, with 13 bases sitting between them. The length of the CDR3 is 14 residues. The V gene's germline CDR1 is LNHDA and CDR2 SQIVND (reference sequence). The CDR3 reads CASSMEFRGYEQYF. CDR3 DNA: TGTGCCAGTAGTATGGAATTTCGGGGTTACGAGCAGTACTTC.

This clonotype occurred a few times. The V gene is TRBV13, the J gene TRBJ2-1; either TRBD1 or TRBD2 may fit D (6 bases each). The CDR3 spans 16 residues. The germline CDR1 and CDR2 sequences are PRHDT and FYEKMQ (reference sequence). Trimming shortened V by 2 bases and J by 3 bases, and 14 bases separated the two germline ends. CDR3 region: CASSLFIGGLYNEQFF. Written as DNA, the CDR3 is TGTGCCAGCAGCTTATTCATAGGGGGGCTCTACAATGAGCAGTTCTTC.

Written as DNA, the CDR3 is TGTGCCAGCAGGTCAACAGCAGGAGAGACCCAGTACTTC. It yields the protein CASRSTAGETQYF. The chain is built from TRBV6-1 and TRBJ2-5; D uncertain. The ends were cut back, 6 bases at V and 4 bases at J, with 12 bases in the middle. Germline V gives CDR1 MNHNS, CDR2 SASEGT. The CDR3 has 13 amino acids.

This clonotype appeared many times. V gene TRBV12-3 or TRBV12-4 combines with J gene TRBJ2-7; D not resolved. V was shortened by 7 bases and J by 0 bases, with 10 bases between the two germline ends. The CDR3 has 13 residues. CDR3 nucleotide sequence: TGTGCCAGCAATCATTTTCCCTCCTACGAGCAGTACTTC. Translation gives CASNHFPSYEQYF.

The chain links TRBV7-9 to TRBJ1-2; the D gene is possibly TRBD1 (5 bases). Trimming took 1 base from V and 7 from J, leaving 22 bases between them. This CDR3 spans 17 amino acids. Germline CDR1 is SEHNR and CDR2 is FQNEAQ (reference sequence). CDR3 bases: TGTGCCAGCAGCTTAGATGCGGGCCCGGCAGGGCCCGCTGGCTACACCTTC. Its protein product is CASSLDAGPAGPAGYTF.

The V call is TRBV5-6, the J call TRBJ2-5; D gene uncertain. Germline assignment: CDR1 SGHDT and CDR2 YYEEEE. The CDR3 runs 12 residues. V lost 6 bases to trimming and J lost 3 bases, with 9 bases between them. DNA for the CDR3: TGTGCCAGCACCGGGCCTAAAGAGACCCAGTACTTC. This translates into CASTGPKETQYF.

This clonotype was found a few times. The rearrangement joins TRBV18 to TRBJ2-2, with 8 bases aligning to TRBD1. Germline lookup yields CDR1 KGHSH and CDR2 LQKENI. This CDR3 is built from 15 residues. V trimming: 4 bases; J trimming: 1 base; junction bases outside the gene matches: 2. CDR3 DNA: TGTGCCAGCTCACAAGGGACAGGGAACACCGGGGAGCTGTTTTTT. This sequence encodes CASSQGTGNTGELFF.